These T cell receptor beta chains were read from a single sample in a study of T-cell memory formation after mild COVID-19. One entry per CDR3 protein results from TCRdb running MiXCR on the 5' RACE reads. The sample lists a few hundred thousand distinct CDR3 sequences; approximately 15% were seen once. Specimen: PBMCs or a T cell subset sorted from them (not recorded which). These receptors all come from a man younger than 30 who had mild COVID-19 (a few samples of this study predate the infection). Cell type and time point are not known. Both conserved end residues are part of each CDR3. Fields, in order: J gene, clone size, V gene, D gene, CDR3 length, CDR3 DNA, CDR3 protein. The D gene is left open where the match is weak. Only some rows state a clone size, as once, few, many or a class for expanded clones.

J: TRBJ2-3; size: -; V: TRBV9; D: -; length: 16; DNA: TGTGCCAGCAGCCCCCGGAGGCGGGGCGGCACAGATACGCAGTATTTT; CDR3: CASSPRRRGGTDTQYF
J: TRBJ1-2; size: few; V: TRBV29-1; D: -; length: 15; DNA: TGCAGCGTTGCACTCGCCGGGGGGGAAAACTATGGCTACACCTTC; CDR3: CSVALAGGENYGYTF
J: TRBJ2-7; size: -; V: TRBV7-9; D: -; length: 13; DNA: TGTGCCAGCAGCTTAACGGGCTGGGACGAGCAGTACTTC; CDR3: CASSLTGWDEQYF
J: TRBJ2-6; size: -; V: TRBV5-1; D: TRBD2; length: 17; DNA: TGCGCCAGCAGCCTAAATGGGAGGGATACTGGGGCCAACGTCCTGACTTTC; CDR3: CASSLNGRDTGANVLTF
J: TRBJ2-1; size: -; V: TRBV20-1; D: TRBD1; length: 16; DNA: TGCAGTGCTAGAACCCCGACAGGGGGGGTTTACAATGAGCAGTTCTTC; CDR3: CSARTPTGGVYNEQFF
J: TRBJ2-5; size: few; V: TRBV7-8; D: -; length: 17; DNA: TGTGCCAGCAGCTTAGGGTGGAGGGTTGGTACTCGGGAGACCCAGTACTTC; CDR3: CASSLGWRVGTRETQYF
J: TRBJ2-1; size: few; V: TRBV5-6; D: -; length: 15; DNA: TGTGCCAGCAGCCCTCCGGGCCAGGGAAACAATGAGCAGTTCTTC; CDR3: CASSPPGQGNNEQFF
J: TRBJ2-2; size: few; V: TRBV11-1; D: -; length: 15; DNA: TGTGCCAGCAGCTTTAATGGGGATAAAGCCGGGGAGCTGTTTTTT; CDR3: CASSFNGDKAGELFF
J: TRBJ2-1; size: few; V: TRBV20-1; D: -; length: 12; DNA: TGCAGTGCTAGGACTCCCTGGCATGAGCAGTTCTTC; CDR3: CSARTPWHEQFF
J: TRBJ2-3; size: few; V: TRBV5-1; D: TRBD2; length: 17; DNA: TGCGCCAGCAGCTTGAAGCGGGGGGGCGGGCTGGCAGATACGCAGTATTTT; CDR3: CASSLKRGGGLADTQYF
J: TRBJ2-6; size: many; V: TRBV6-5; D: TRBD1; length: 17; DNA: TGTGCCAGCAGGGAGACAGGGGGCCAAACTGGGGCCAACGTCCTGACTTTC; CDR3: CASRETGGQTGANVLTF
J: TRBJ1-6; size: few; V: TRBV14; D: TRBD1; length: 17; DNA: TGTGCCAGCAGCCATACCGGGAGGACAGGGATCGGTTCACCCCTCCACTTT; CDR3: CASSHTGRTGIGSPLHF
J: TRBJ1-6; size: -; V: TRBV10-3; D: TRBD1; length: 14; DNA: TGTGCCATCAGTCCCGGGACAGGGAACTCACCCCTCCACTTT; CDR3: CAISPGTGNSPLHF
J: TRBJ2-3; size: -; V: TRBV6-5; D: -; length: 11; DNA: TGTGCCAGCAGTTCCCGATATACGCAGTATTTT; CDR3: CASSSRYTQYF
J: TRBJ1-2; size: -; V: TRBV12-3/TRBV12-4; D: -; length: 13; DNA: TGTGCCAGCAGTTTCGGTCGAGGGTGGGGCTACACCTTC; CDR3: CASSFGRGWGYTF
J: TRBJ2-1; size: -; V: TRBV4-2; D: -; length: 17; DNA: TGTGCCAGCAGCCGAGACGTTCTACTAGCCCCGGGCAATGAGCAGTTCTTC; CDR3: CASSRDVLLAPGNEQFF
J: TRBJ2-3; size: few; V: TRBV5-1; D: TRBD1; length: 16; DNA: TGCGCCAGCAGCTTTTCAGGGGGCCAACTCACAGATACGCAGTATTTT; CDR3: CASSFSGGQLTDTQYF
J: TRBJ2-2; size: -; V: TRBV5-1; D: -; length: 14; DNA: TGCGCCAGCAGCTTGAGCGGGCGCAGCGGGGAGCTGTTTTTT; CDR3: CASSLSGRSGELFF
J: TRBJ2-2; size: few; V: TRBV4-1; D: -; length: 14; DNA: TGCGCCAGCAGCGAAGGCGCGAACACCGGGGAGCTGTTTTTT; CDR3: CASSEGANTGELFF
J: TRBJ2-3; size: few; V: TRBV4-3; D: -; length: 13; DNA: TGCGCCAGCAGCCAAGGGGTGGCGGCATCGCAGTATTTT; CDR3: CASSQGVAASQYF
J: TRBJ2-1; size: few; V: TRBV5-1; D: -; length: 13; DNA: TGCGCCAGCAGCTTGGAAGCCCCGGAGGAGCAGTTCTTC; CDR3: CASSLEAPEEQFF
J: TRBJ2-5; size: -; V: TRBV5-6; D: TRBD1; length: 18; DNA: TGTGCCAGCAGCTTGGAGGTACAGCAGGGGGTCTACCAAGAGACCCAGTACTTC; CDR3: CASSLEVQQGVYQETQYF
J: TRBJ1-2; size: few; V: TRBV12-3/TRBV12-4; D: -; length: 14; DNA: TGTGCCAGCAGTTTATTCTCAGGGACCTATGGCTACACCTTC; CDR3: CASSLFSGTYGYTF
J: TRBJ1-6; size: -; V: TRBV9; D: -; length: 13; DNA: TGTGCCAGCAGCGCAACCTCGGCTTCACCCCTCCACTTT; CDR3: CASSATSASPLHF
J: TRBJ1-5; size: -; V: TRBV4-1; D: TRBD1; length: 14; DNA: TGCGCCAGCAGCCAAGATCAGGGGGGCAAGCCCCAGCATTTT; CDR3: CASSQDQGGKPQHF
J: TRBJ2-3; size: -; V: TRBV5-6; D: -; length: 13; DNA: TGTGCCAGCAGCTCCTGGTACCTTGATACGCAGTATTTT; CDR3: CASSSWYLDTQYF
J: TRBJ1-2; size: -; V: TRBV12-3/TRBV12-4; D: TRBD1; length: 15; DNA: TGTGCCAGCAGTAGGACAGGGGGCACCCCCTATGGCTACACCTTC; CDR3: CASSRTGGTPYGYTF
J: TRBJ1-1; size: -; V: TRBV15; D: -; length: 14; DNA: TGTGCCACCAGCATAGACCCGGGGAACACTGAAGCTTTCTTT; CDR3: CATSIDPGNTEAFF
J: TRBJ2-2; size: few; V: TRBV5-1; D: -; length: 16; DNA: TGCGCCAGCAGCTTGGGGCGAGGGGCGAACACCGGGGAGCTGTTTTTT; CDR3: CASSLGRGANTGELFF
J: TRBJ2-5; size: -; V: TRBV20-1; D: TRBD1; length: 13; DNA: TGCAGTGCTCCAGTACAGGGGCAAGAGACCCAGTACTTC; CDR3: CSAPVQGQETQYF
J: TRBJ1-1; size: -; V: TRBV5-1; D: -; length: 13; DNA: TGCGCCAGCAGCTTATCTACGCCCGATGAAGCTTTCTTT; CDR3: CASSLSTPDEAFF
J: TRBJ1-5; size: -; V: TRBV20-1; D: -; length: 15; DNA: TGCAGTGCTAGAGCCGGCGACCCCGGGAATCAGCCCCAGCATTTT; CDR3: CSARAGDPGNQPQHF
J: TRBJ1-5; size: few; V: TRBV7-2; D: -; length: 13; DNA: TGTGCCAGCAGCTCCGACAGAAGCCAGCCCCAGCATTTT; CDR3: CASSSDRSQPQHF
J: TRBJ2-1; size: few; V: TRBV9; D: TRBD2; length: 15; DNA: TGTGCCAGCAGCGCCGGGACTAGCGGAATCAATGAGCAGTTCTTC; CDR3: CASSAGTSGINEQFF
J: TRBJ2-5; size: few; V: TRBV7-2; D: -; length: 14; DNA: TGTGCCAGCAGCTTAGTTTACAGGGAAGGGACCCAGTACTTC; CDR3: CASSLVYREGTQYF
J: TRBJ2-3; size: -; V: TRBV7-9; D: -; length: 16; DNA: TGTGCCAGCAGTCGACAGGGGCGGGGGGGCCTTGATACGCAGTATTTT; CDR3: CASSRQGRGGLDTQYF
J: TRBJ1-6; size: -; V: TRBV7-2; D: TRBD1; length: 16; DNA: TGTGCCAGCAGAACCCCGGGACAGGGGGCAACATCACCCCTCCACTTT; CDR3: CASRTPGQGATSPLHF
J: TRBJ1-4; size: -; V: TRBV4-1; D: -; length: 15; DNA: TGCGCCAGCAGCCAAGCTTACGGCACTAATGAAAAACTGTTTTTT; CDR3: CASSQAYGTNEKLFF
J: TRBJ1-4; size: -; V: TRBV27; D: -; length: 15; DNA: TGTGCCAGCAGTCAATGGACAGTCCCTAATGAAAAACTGTTTTTT; CDR3: CASSQWTVPNEKLFF
J: TRBJ1-2; size: -; V: TRBV28; D: -; length: 12; DNA: TGTGCCAGCAGCCTCCAGTACTATGGCTACACCTTC; CDR3: CASSLQYYGYTF
J: TRBJ2-2; size: -; V: TRBV7-3; D: TRBD2; length: 17; DNA: TGTGCCAGCAGCTTAGAGAGGCGGGGGGGCCTCACCGGGGAGCTGTTTTTT; CDR3: CASSLERRGGLTGELFF
J: TRBJ1-2; size: many; V: TRBV4-1; D: TRBD1; length: 20; DNA: TGCGCCAGCAGCCAGTTCGTCACCGGGACAGGAATTCATATCAACTATGGCTACACCTTC; CDR3: CASSQFVTGTGIHINYGYTF
J: TRBJ1-2; size: -; V: TRBV4-1; D: TRBD1; length: 15; DNA: TGCGCCAGCAGCCTCCGATACTTGGACAGGAGGGGATACACCTTC; CDR3: CASSLRYLDRRGYTF
J: TRBJ1-1; size: -; V: TRBV5-6; D: TRBD1; length: 14; DNA: TGTGCCAGCAGCCCCAGACAGGGCAGGACTGAAGCTTTCTTT; CDR3: CASSPRQGRTEAFF
J: TRBJ1-1; size: few; V: TRBV7-3; D: -; length: 14; DNA: TGTGCCAGCAGCTCGGGAACCTCGTCCACTGAAGCTTTCTTT; CDR3: CASSSGTSSTEAFF
J: TRBJ2-2; size: few; V: TRBV9; D: -; length: 15; DNA: TGTGCCAGCAGCGTGTTCGGGGAGAACACCGGGGAGCTGTTTTTT; CDR3: CASSVFGENTGELFF
J: TRBJ2-3; size: few; V: TRBV19; D: TRBD1; length: 16; DNA: TGTGCCAGTAGTATAGAGCACAGGGGATTCACAGATACGCAGTATTTT; CDR3: CASSIEHRGFTDTQYF
J: TRBJ2-1; size: -; V: TRBV29-1; D: -; length: 11; DNA: TGCAGCGTTGAGCGGTACAATGAGCAGTTCTTC; CDR3: CSVERYNEQFF
J: TRBJ2-5; size: -; V: TRBV4-3; D: -; length: 15; DNA: TGCGCCAGCAGCCGTAACCTGGGGCTAGCGGAGACCCAGTACTTC; CDR3: CASSRNLGLAETQYF
J: TRBJ1-5; size: many; V: TRBV12-5; D: -; length: 14; DNA: TGTGCTAGTGTCAAGGGTGGGGAGAATCAGCCCCAGCATTTT; CDR3: CASVKGGENQPQHF
J: TRBJ1-1; size: -; V: TRBV5-1; D: -; length: 14; DNA: TGCGCCAGCAGCTTGGGCGGGTTGAACACTGAAGCTTTCTTT; CDR3: CASSLGGLNTEAFF
J: TRBJ1-2; size: -; V: TRBV11-2; D: -; length: 15; DNA: TGTGCCAGCAGCTTAGACTTGGGGCGCGTTAGCGGCTACACCTTC; CDR3: CASSLDLGRVSGYTF
J: TRBJ2-5; size: -; V: TRBV7-3; D: -; length: 13; DNA: TGTGCCAGCAGCTCATCCATGCAAGAGACCCAGTACTTC; CDR3: CASSSSMQETQYF
J: TRBJ1-1; size: -; V: TRBV4-3; D: -; length: 13; DNA: TGCGCCAGCAGCCAGGAGGGGTGGACTGAAGCTTTCTTT; CDR3: CASSQEGWTEAFF
J: TRBJ2-2; size: -; V: TRBV5-1; D: -; length: 16; DNA: TGCGCCAGCAGCTTGACCGGGGGTACTAACACCGGGGAGCTGTTTTTT; CDR3: CASSLTGGTNTGELFF
J: TRBJ2-5; size: few; V: TRBV27; D: -; length: 16; DNA: TGTGCCAGCAGTCGACCTCCGGGAGACCGCCAAGAGACCCAGTACTTC; CDR3: CASSRPPGDRQETQYF